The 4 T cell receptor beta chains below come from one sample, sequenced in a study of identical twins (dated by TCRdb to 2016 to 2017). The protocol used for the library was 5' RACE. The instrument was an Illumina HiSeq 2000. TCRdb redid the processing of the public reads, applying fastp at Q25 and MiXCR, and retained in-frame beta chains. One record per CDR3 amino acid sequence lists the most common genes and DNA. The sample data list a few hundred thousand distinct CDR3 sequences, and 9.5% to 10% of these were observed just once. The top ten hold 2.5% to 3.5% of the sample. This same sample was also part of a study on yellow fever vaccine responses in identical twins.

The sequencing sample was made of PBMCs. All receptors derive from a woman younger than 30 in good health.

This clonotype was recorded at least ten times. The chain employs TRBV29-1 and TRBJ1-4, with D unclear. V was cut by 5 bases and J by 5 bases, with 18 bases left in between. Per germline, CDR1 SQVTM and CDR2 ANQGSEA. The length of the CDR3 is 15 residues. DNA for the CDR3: TGCAGCGTTAGGACGGTCTCAGTGGGAAATGAAAAACTGTTTTTT. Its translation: CSVRTVSVGNEKLFF.

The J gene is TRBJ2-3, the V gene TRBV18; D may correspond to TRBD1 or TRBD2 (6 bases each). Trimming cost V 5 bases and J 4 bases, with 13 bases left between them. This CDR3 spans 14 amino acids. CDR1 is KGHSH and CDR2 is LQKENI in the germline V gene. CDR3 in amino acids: CASSSRDKADTQYF. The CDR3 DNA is TGTGCCAGCTCATCGCGGGACAAAGCAGATACGCAGTATTTT.

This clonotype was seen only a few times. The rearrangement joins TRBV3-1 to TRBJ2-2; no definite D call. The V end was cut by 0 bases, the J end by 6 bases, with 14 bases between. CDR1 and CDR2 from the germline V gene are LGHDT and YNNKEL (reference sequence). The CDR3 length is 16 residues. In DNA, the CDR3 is TGTGCCAGCAGCCAAGAGATGATCGGAATTCCCGGGGAGCTGTTTTTT. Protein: CASSQEMIGIPGELFF.

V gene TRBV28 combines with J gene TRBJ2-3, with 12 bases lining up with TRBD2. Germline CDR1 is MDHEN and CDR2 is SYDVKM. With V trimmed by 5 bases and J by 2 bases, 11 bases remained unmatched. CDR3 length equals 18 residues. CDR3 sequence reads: CASSPPLGLAGYTDTQYF. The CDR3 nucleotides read TGTGCCAGCAGTCCTCCCCTCGGACTAGCGGGGTACACAGATACGCAGTATTTT. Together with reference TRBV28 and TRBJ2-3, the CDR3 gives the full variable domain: DVKVTQSSRYLVKRTGEKVFLECVQDMDHENMFWYRQDPGLGLRLIYFSYDVKMKEKGDIPEGYSVSREKKERFSLILESASTNQTSMYLCASSPPLGLAGYTDTQYFGPGTRLTVL.